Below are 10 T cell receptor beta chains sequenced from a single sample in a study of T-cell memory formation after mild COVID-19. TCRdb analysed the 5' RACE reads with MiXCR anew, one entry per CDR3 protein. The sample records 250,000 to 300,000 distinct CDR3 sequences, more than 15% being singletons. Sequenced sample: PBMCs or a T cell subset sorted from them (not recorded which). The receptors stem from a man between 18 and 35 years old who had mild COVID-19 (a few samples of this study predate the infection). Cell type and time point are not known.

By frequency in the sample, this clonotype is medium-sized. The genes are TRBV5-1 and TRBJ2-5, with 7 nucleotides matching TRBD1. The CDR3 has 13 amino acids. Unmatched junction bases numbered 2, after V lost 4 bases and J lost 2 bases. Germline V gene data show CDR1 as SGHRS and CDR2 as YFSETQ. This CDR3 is CASSGTAQETQYF. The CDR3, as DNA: TGCGCCAGCAGCGGGACAGCGCAAGAGACCCAGTACTTC.

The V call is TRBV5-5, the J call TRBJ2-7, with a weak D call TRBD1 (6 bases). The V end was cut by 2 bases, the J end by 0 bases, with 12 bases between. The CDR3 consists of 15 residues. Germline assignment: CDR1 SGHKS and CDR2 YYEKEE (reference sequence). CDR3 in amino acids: CASSFRGQSSYEQYV. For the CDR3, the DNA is TGTGCCAGCAGCTTCCGAGGACAGAGCTCCTACGAGCAGTACGTC.

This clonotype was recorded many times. CDR3 coding DNA: TGCGCCAGCAGCCCGGCCTCGGGGAGCGACTATAATTCACCCCTCCACTTT. It encodes CASSPASGSDYNSPLHF. This chain connects TRBV5-1 to TRBJ1-6; D is undetermined. This CDR3 is 17 amino acids long. V lost 4 bases, J lost 3 bases, and 17 bases lay in between. Germline values: CDR1 SGHRS, CDR2 YFSETQ.

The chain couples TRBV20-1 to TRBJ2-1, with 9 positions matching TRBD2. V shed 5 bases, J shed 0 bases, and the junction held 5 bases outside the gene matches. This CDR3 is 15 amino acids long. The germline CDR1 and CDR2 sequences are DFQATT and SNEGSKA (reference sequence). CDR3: CSAGRGGDSYNEQFF. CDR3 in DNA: TGCAGTGCTGGCCGCGGGGGGGACTCCTACAATGAGCAGTTCTTC.

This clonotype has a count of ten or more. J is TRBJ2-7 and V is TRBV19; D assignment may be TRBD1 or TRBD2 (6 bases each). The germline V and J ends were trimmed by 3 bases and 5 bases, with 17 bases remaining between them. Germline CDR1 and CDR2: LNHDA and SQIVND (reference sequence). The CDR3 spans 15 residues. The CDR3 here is CASSIGWGASHEQYF. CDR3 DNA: TGTGCCAGTAGTATCGGTTGGGGGGCGAGCCACGAGCAGTACTTC.

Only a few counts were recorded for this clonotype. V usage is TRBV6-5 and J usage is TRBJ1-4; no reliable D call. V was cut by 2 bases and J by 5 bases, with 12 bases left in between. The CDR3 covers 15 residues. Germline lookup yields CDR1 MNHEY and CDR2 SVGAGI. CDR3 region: CASSYNGGPNEKLFF. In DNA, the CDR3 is TGTGCCAGCAGTTACAACGGAGGGCCGAATGAAAAACTGTTTTTT.

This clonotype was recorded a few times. In DNA, the CDR3 is TGCAGCGTTCCCTCCTTTGGGGGTTACAATGAGCAGTTCTTC. Amino acids: CSVPSFGGYNEQFF. The genes are TRBV29-1 and TRBJ2-1; D could derive from TRBD1 or TRBD2 (5 bases each). The CDR3 has 14 amino acids. CDR1 is SQVTM, CDR2 ANQGSEA, per germline. V lost 5 bases and J 4 bases, leaving 15 bases between the germline ends.

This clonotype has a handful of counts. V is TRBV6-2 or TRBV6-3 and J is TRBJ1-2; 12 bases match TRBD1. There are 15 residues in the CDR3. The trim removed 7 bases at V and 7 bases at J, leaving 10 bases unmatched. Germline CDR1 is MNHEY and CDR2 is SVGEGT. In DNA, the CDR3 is TGTGCCAGCACCGCGGGACAGGGGGCGCTTCGTGGCTACACCTTC. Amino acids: CASTAGQGALRGYTF.

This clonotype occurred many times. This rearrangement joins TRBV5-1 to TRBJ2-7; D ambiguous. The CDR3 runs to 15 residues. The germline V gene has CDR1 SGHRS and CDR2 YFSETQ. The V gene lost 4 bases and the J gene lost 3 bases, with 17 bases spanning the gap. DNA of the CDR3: TGCGCCAGCAGCCTCGATCGACTGAGGTTCTACGAGCAGTACTTC. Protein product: CASSLDRLRFYEQYF.

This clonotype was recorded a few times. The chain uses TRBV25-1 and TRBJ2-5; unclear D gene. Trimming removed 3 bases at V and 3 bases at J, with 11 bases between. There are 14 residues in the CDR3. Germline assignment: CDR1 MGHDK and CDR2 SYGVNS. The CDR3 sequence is CASSDVRREETQYF. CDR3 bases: TGTGCCAGCAGTGACGTTCGAAGGGAAGAGACCCAGTACTTC.